This T cell receptor beta chain was sequenced for a study of blood T cell repertoires in COVID-19. The overall study: In each case, the material was cDNA or gDNA derived from T cells, B-cell-depleted T cells, or PBMCs.

Generated by immunoSEQ multiplex PCR, the TCRdb table keeps only in-frame clones and is missing some. Among about 220,000 clones listed, roughly 83% were seen once. Cohort placement rested on clinical history that participants reported themselves. The CDR3 spans 14 residues. J gave up 5 bases and V 5 bases, and 6 bases lay outside the gene matches. Germline V lookup: CDR1 SGHTA, CDR2 FQGNSA. V gene TRBV7-2 combines with J gene TRBJ1-2, with TRBD1 matching over 9 bases. The receptor's source is a woman aged 35 to 49 with acute COVID-19. Material for sequencing was PBMCs or T cells enriched from blood (not recorded which). The CDR3 DNA reads TGTGCCAGCAGCCCAGCCGGGACAGGGTATGGCTACACCTTC. This codes for CASSPAGTGYGYTF. Looking up the rest from reference TRBV7-2 and TRBJ1-2 gives the full variable domain: GAGVSQSPSNKVTEKGKDVELRCDPISGHTALYWYRQSLGQGLEFLIYFQGNSAPDKSGLPSDRFSAERTGGSVSTLTIQRTQQEDSAVYLCASSPAGTGYGYTFGSGTRLTVV.